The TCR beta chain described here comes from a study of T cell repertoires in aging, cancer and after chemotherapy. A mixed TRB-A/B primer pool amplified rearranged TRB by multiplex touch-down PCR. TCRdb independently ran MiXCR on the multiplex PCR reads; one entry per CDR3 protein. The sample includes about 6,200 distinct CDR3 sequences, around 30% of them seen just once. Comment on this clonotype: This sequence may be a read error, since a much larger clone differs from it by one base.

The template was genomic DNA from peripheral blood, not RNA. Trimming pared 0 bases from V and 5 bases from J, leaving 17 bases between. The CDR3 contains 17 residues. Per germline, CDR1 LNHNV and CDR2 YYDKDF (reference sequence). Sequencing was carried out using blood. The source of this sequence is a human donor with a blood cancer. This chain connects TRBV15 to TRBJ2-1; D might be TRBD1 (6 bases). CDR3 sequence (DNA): TGTGCCACCAGCAGAGACCTCTCGACAGGTCGTCACAATGAGCAGTTCTTC. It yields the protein CATSRDLSTGRHNEQFF.